These 17 T cell receptor beta chains were sequenced from one sample in a study of human T cells and chemical hapten exposure. Time point specified: pre-sensitization, week 0. Treatment denoted: therapeutic diphenylcyclopropenone sensitization with weekly scalp DPC. One entry per CDR3 protein, called by TCRdb with MiXCR from the RACE reads. The sample lists some 70,000 distinct CDR3 sequences; approximately 10% were seen once. The source material was whole blood, sampled in connection with sensitization to the hapten diphenylcyclopropenone (DPC). These receptors were taken from a woman between 50 and 59 years old with alopecia areata. Some clones in this sample may be carry-over from other donors' samples.

The table lists this clonotype with a few counts. The V and J genes are TRBV23-1 and TRBJ1-1, with D perhaps TRBD1 (5 bases). TRBV23-1 has ORF status, its function being uncertain. V lost 6 bases and J lost 3, with 11 bases in between. The CDR3 totals 13 residues. CDR3 DNA sequence: TGCGCCAGCAGGGAGAAAGGGGACACTGAAGCTTTCTTT. This translates into CASREKGDTEAFF.

The chain employs TRBV20-1 and TRBJ1-3; D might be TRBD1 (5 bases). Per the germline V gene, CDR1 is DFQATT and CDR2 is SNEGSKA (reference sequence). CDR3 size: 14 residues. V was pared by 6 bases and J by 1 base, with 13 bases between. CDR3: CSAESRASGNTIYF. The CDR3 region has the DNA TGCAGTGCCGAGAGCAGGGCTTCTGGAAACACCATATATTTT.

In its sample, this clonotype was seen many times. V usage is TRBV5-1 and J usage is TRBJ1-5; no firm D call. Germline CDR1 is SGHRS and CDR2 is YFSETQ. The CDR3 runs to 15 residues. V was cut by 0 bases and J by 2 bases, with 9 bases left in between. CDR3 bases: TGCGCCAGCAGCTTGGAAGGGAGCGGCAATCAGCCCCAGCATTTT. Translation gives CASSLEGSGNQPQHF.

The chain's CDR3 is CASSERLAGYEQYF. CDR3 nucleotides: TGCGCCAGCAGTGAGAGGCTAGCGGGTTACGAGCAGTACTTC. The chain uses TRBV10-1 and TRBJ2-7; 8 nucleotides match TRBD2. Germline assignment: CDR1 WNHNN and CDR2 SYGVQD (reference sequence). This CDR3 spans 14 amino acids. Trimming cost V 2 bases and J 4 bases; bases outside gene matches: 4.

The genes are TRBV6-4 and TRBJ2-2, with 7 bases fitting TRBD1. Germline loops: CDR1 MRHNA, CDR2 SNTAGT. The CDR3 sequence is 15 residues long. The ends lost 5 bases at V and 0 bases at J; junction bases unmatched: 3. CDR3 residues: CASSPGQSNTGELFF. For the CDR3, the DNA is TGTGCCAGCAGTCCGGGACAGTCGAACACCGGGGAGCTGTTTTTT.

The rearrangement uses TRBV20-1 and TRBJ2-7; D is uncertain. Germline V CDR1 and CDR2: DFQATT, SNEGSKA (reference sequence). V was pared by 0 bases and J by 7 bases, with 7 bases between. CDR3 length: 11 amino acids. The DNA for the CDR3 is TGCAGTGCTAGAGATCCCCCAGAGCAGTACTTC. Translated, it gives CSARDPPEQYF.

The table lists this clonotype with many counts. This chain links TRBV21-1 with TRBJ1-5; the table's D call TRBD1 went unverified against the DNA. TRBV21-1 represents a pseudogene. CDR3 size: 23 residues. The CDR3 is CASSKSRGQVPLLSERGNQPQHF. The CDR3 region has the DNA TGTGCCAGCAGCAAAAGTCGGGGGCAGGTTCCTCTTCTTTCCGAGCGCGGCAATCAGCCCCAGCATTTT.

This clonotype was seen at least ten times. The chain recombines TRBV15 with TRBJ2-5; the D gene is possibly TRBD2 (7 bases). Trimming pared 2 bases from V and 5 bases from J, leaving 15 bases between. CDR1 and CDR2 from the germline V gene are LNHNV and YYDKDF (reference sequence). The CDR3 has 15 amino acids. The CDR3 nucleotides are TGTGCCACCAGCAGACGGTCCGGGGGGCTTGAGACCCAGTACTTC. Translation: CATSRRSGGLETQYF.

This clonotype was counted many times. The chain couples TRBV7-9 to TRBJ1-4, with D possibly TRBD1 on 6 matching bases. The CDR3 is 16 amino acids. V shed 1 base and J shed 0 bases, with 9 bases lying between them. Per the germline V gene, CDR1 is SEHNR and CDR2 is FQNEAQ (reference sequence). The DNA of the CDR3 is TGTGCCAGCAGCTTAGGGGGGACAACAACTAATGAAAAACTGTTTTTT. Its protein is CASSLGGTTTNEKLFF.

This clonotype was seen a handful of times. This chain connects TRBV6-5 to TRBJ1-1; D possibly corresponds to TRBD1 (6 bases). The CDR3 is 15 amino acids. Trimming took off 5 bases at V and 2 bases at J, with 15 bases between the two ends. Germline-derived CDR1 and CDR2 are MNHEY and SVGAGI. The CDR3: CASSTTTGGNTEAFF. The CDR3 bases are TGTGCCAGCAGTACTACGACAGGAGGAAACACTGAAGCTTTCTTT.

This clonotype was counted ten times or more. V and J are TRBV20-1 and TRBJ2-4; 7 nucleotides agree with TRBD2. CDR1 and CDR2 (germline): DFQATT, SNEGSKA (reference sequence). Germline trimming cut 6 bases from V and 5 bases from J; bases unmatched to any gene: 7. This CDR3 spans 13 amino acids. CDR3 protein: CSAKGGVQNIQYF. The CDR3 DNA reads as TGCAGTGCGAAGGGAGGGGTGCAAAACATTCAGTACTTC.

V is TRBV4-2 and J is TRBJ1-1, with TRBD1 matching over 8 bases. Germline V gene data show CDR1 as LGHNA and CDR2 as YNFKEQ. With 4 bases clipped from V and 4 bases from J, the junction kept 8 bases outside the gene matches. CDR3 length: 15 amino acids. CDR3 sequence: CASSRGQGVGTEAFF. CDR3 coding DNA: TGTGCCAGCAGCCGAGGACAGGGAGTGGGCACTGAAGCTTTCTTT.

There are a few counts of this clonotype. V is TRBV2 and J is TRBJ2-1; 11 nucleotides line up with TRBD2. CDR1 and CDR2 from the germline V gene are SNHLY and FYNNEI. There are 17 residues in the CDR3. Trimming took 8 bases from V and 1 from J; bases not matched to a gene: 10. The CDR3 DNA is TGTGCCAGCCGTGGCGGGTCTAGCGGGGGGTCCTACAATGAGCAGTTCTTC. It codes for CASRGGSSGGSYNEQFF.

Concerning this clonotype itself: The germline gene is not matched at one end of the junction; a read error may be the cause. The chain has TRBV10-3 and TRBJ1-5, with D maybe TRBD1 (5 bases). CDR3 length equals 13 residues. CDR1 and CDR2 from the germline V gene are ENHRY and SYGVKD. CDR3 sequence reads: CAIREGINQPQHF. The CDR3 coding sequence is TGTGCCATCCGTGAGGGGATCAATCAGCCCCAGCATTTT.

The rearrangement uses TRBV28 and TRBJ1-5, with D perhaps TRBD1 (5 bases). From germline, CDR1 is MDHEN and CDR2 SYDVKM. Trimming left V 4 bases short and J 6 bases short, with 16 bases between. This CDR3 comprises 15 residues. CDR3 residues: CASSYLRRGFQPQHF. CDR3 bases: TGTGCCAGCAGTTACCTACGGAGGGGTTTTCAGCCCCAGCATTTT.

This clonotype was seen ten or more times. The J gene is TRBJ2-1, the V gene TRBV5-1, with no clear D. From germline, CDR1 is SGHRS and CDR2 YFSETQ. V lost 2 bases to trimming and J lost 5 bases, with 8 bases between them. The CDR3 has 13 residues. DNA for the CDR3: TGCGCCAGCAGCTTTACCAACGACAATGAGCAGTTCTTC. It yields the protein CASSFTNDNEQFF.

There are many counts of this clonotype. The chain joins TRBV27 to TRBJ2-2; 8 bases match TRBD1. Germline trimming cut 7 bases from V and 0 bases from J; bases unmatched to any gene: 10. This CDR3 contains 17 residues. Germline V gene sequence: CDR1 MNHEY, CDR2 SMNVEV (reference sequence). CDR3 protein: CASTHPTGGSNTGELFF. The CDR3 DNA reads as TGTGCCAGCACACACCCCACAGGGGGGTCGAACACCGGGGAGCTGTTTTTT.